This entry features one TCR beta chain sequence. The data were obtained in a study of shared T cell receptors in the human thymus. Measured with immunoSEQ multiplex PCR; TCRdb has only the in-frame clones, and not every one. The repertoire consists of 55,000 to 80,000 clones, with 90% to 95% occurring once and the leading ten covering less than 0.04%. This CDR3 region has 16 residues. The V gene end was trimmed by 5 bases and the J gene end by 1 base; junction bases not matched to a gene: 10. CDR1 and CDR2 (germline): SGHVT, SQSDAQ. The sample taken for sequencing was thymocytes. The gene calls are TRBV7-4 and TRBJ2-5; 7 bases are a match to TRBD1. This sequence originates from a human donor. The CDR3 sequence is CASSPNPDRFQETQYF. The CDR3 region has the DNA TGTGCCAGCAGCCCGAACCCGGACAGGTTCCAAGAGACCCAGTACTTC.